Listed below are T cell receptor beta chains from one sample, sequenced in a study of blood T cell repertoires in COVID-19. The protocol was immunoSEQ multiplex PCR, while the TCRdb copy is restricted to in-frame clones and leaves out a portion. The table lists about 41,000 clones, approximately 87% of them singletons, with approximately 3.8% in the top ten. Specimen: peripheral blood. These receptors were obtained from a man in his forties or fifties with COVID-19, enrolled during active disease. The CDR3 runs from the conserved cysteine through the conserved F or W. A D gene is named only where the DNA matches it firmly. Clone size is stated in some rows and not others, as once, few, many or a class when expanded.

D gene | clone size | J gene | V gene | CDR3 protein | CDR3 DNA
TRBD2 | NA | TRBJ2-7 | TRBV28 | CASTRGGITYEQYF | TGTGCCAGCACTCGGGGGGGGATCACCTACGAGCAGTACTTC
NA | NA | TRBJ1-3 | TRBV2 | CASTVGGGAAGNTIYF | TGTGCCAGCACGGTCGGCGGAGGGGCGGCCGGAAACACCATATATTTT
NA | NA | TRBJ2-4 | TRBV18 | CASSPKKGANIQYF | TGTGCCAGCTCACCTAAAAAAGGGGCGAACATTCAGTACTTC
NA | NA | TRBJ1-2 | TRBV6-5 | CASSSQGAQGGGYTF | TGTGCCAGCAGTTCACAGGGTGCCCAAGGTGGTGGCTACACCTTC
NA | NA | TRBJ2-3 | TRBV27 | CASSIGTPDTQYF | TGTGCCAGCAGTATCGGGACTCCAGATACGCAGTATTTT
TRBD1 | NA | TRBJ2-7 | TRBV5-1 | CASRRDRGAAYEQYF | TGCGCCAGCAGACGCGACAGGGGGGCGGCTTACGAGCAGTACTTC
TRBD1 | NA | TRBJ1-2 | TRBV29-1 | CSVLEGGQAFYGYTF | TGCAGCGTTTTGGAGGGGGGACAGGCCTTCTATGGCTACACCTTC
NA | NA | TRBJ1-6 | TRBV6-4 | CASSRTGREPLHF | TGTGCCAGCAGTCGTACAGGGCGTGAGCCCCTCCACTTT
NA | few | TRBJ2-7 | TRBV5-1 | CASSLGAGSTYEQYF | TGCGCCAGCAGCTTGGGTGCGGGATCGACTTACGAGCAGTACTTC
NA | NA | TRBJ1-5 | TRBV28 | CASSLPAGENQPQHF | TGTGCCAGCAGTTTACCAGCCGGGGAAAATCAGCCCCAGCATTTT
TRBD2 | NA | TRBJ2-1 | TRBV27 | CASNGLAGGSSYNEQFF | TGTGCCAGCAATGGTCTAGCGGGGGGGAGCTCCTACAATGAGCAGTTCTTC
TRBD2 | NA | TRBJ2-1 | TRBV2 | CASSVSGMMQFF | TGTGCCAGCAGTGTGAGCGGGATGATGCAGTTCTTC
NA | NA | TRBJ1-2 | TRBV19 | CASSFHSEAHTF | TGTGCCAGTAGTTTCCATTCAGAGGCCCACACCTTC
NA | NA | TRBJ2-3 | TRBV9 | CASSVSGRTSTDTQYF | TGTGCCAGCAGCGTAAGCGGCAGAACTAGCACAGATACGCAGTATTTT
TRBD1 | NA | TRBJ2-4 | TRBV7-2 | CASSFQTGGAKNIQYF | TGTGCCAGCAGCTTTCAAACAGGGGGGGCCAAAAACATTCAGTACTTC
TRBD1 | NA | TRBJ1-5 | TRBV2 | CASRGTGNQPQHF | TGTGCCAGCAGAGGGACAGGGAATCAGCCCCAGCATTTT
NA | NA | TRBJ1-2 | TRBV7-2 | CASSLAQDYGYTF | TGTGCCAGCAGCTTAGCGCAGGACTATGGCTACACCTTC
NA | NA | TRBJ1-1 | TRBV18 | CASSAGTPEATEAFF | TGTGCCAGCTCAGCCGGGACACCCGAGGCCACTGAAGCTTTCTTT
NA | NA | TRBJ1-6 | TRBV30 | CAWRFERSNSPLHF | TGTGCCTGGCGCTTCGAGCGGTCAAATTCACCCCTCCACTTT
NA | NA | TRBJ2-2 | TRBV10-3 | CAISESPQGTGELFF | TGTGCCATCAGTGAGTCCCCTCAGGGGACCGGGGAGCTGTTTTTT
NA | few | TRBJ2-5 | TRBV24-1 | CATSDGGETQYF | TGTGCCACCAGTGATGGGGGGGAGACCCAGTACTTC
NA | NA | TRBJ2-7 | TRBV5-5 | CASSHEGVTANEQYF | TGTGCCAGCAGCCACGAAGGGGTGACAGCAAACGAGCAGTACTTC
NA | NA | TRBJ1-6 | TRBV6-5 | CASSYTPGGGGSPLHF | TGTGCCAGCAGTTACACCCCGGGCGGGGGCGGTTCACCCCTCCACTTT
NA | NA | TRBJ2-1 | TRBV7-9 | CASEGGTNNEQFF | TGTGCCAGCGAGGGGGGGACGAACAATGAGCAGTTCTTC
NA | NA | TRBJ1-1 | TRBV5-1 | CASSLVLGVASTEAFF | TGCGCCAGCAGCTTGGTTCTCGGGGTGGCTTCCACTGAAGCTTTCTTT
TRBD1 | NA | TRBJ2-2 | TRBV6-5 | CASREGQGASGELFF | TGTGCCAGCAGGGAGGGACAGGGGGCGTCCGGGGAGCTGTTTTTT
TRBD2 | NA | TRBJ2-7 | TRBV28 | CASSRLAGGSSYEQYF | TGTGCCAGCAGCAGACTAGCGGGGGGGAGCTCCTACGAGCAGTACTTC
NA | NA | TRBJ1-1 | TRBV19 | CASSLQANTEAFF | TGTGCCAGTAGTCTCCAGGCCAACACTGAAGCTTTCTTT
NA | once | TRBJ2-5 | TRBV10-3 | CAISDAPGETQYF | TGTGCCATCAGTGACGCCCCGGGAGAGACCCAGTACTTC
NA | NA | TRBJ1-1 | TRBV10-3 | CAISSRQENTEAFF | TGTGCCATCAGTTCAAGACAAGAGAACACTGAAGCTTTCTTT
TRBD2 | NA | TRBJ2-2 | TRBV7-2 | CASSLVGLAGGYTGELFF | TGTGCCAGCAGCTTAGTGGGACTAGCGGGAGGCTACACCGGGGAGCTGTTTTTT
NA | NA | TRBJ2-7 | TRBV5-4 | CASSLAGGDEQYF | TGTGCCAGCAGCTTGGCGGGGGGCGACGAGCAGTACTTC
NA | NA | TRBJ2-1 | TRBV19 | CASSESREPYNEQFF | TGTGCCAGTAGTGAGTCCCGGGAACCCTACAATGAGCAGTTCTTC
NA | NA | TRBJ2-2 | TRBV4-1 | CASSQGVGSSAGELFF | TGCGCCAGCAGCCAAGGCGTCGGGAGTTCGGCCGGGGAGCTGTTTTTT